These 16 T cell receptor beta chains were all obtained from the same sample, sequenced in a study of T cell repertoires in cytomegalovirus infection. These receptors are not linked to any known antigen. TCRdb analysed the reads with MiXCR anew, one entry per CDR3 protein. The table records a few hundred thousand distinct CDR3 sequences, roughly a third of them present only once. Sequences were derived from cultured PBMCs, sampled from culture after CMV antigen stimulation. The receptor source for this set is a human donor in good health (CMV status not recorded). Some clones in this sample may be carry-over from other donors' samples.

This chain uses TRBV7-6 with TRBJ2-1, with unresolved D. With 4 bases removed from V and 0 bases from J, the gap between germline ends came to 10 bases. This CDR3 is 15 amino acids long. Germline V gene data show CDR1 as SGHVS and CDR2 as FNYEAQ. The CDR3 loop reads CASSSASRSYNEQFF. The CDR3 DNA sequence: TGTGCCAGCAGCTCGGCCTCCCGCTCCTACAATGAGCAGTTCTTC.

In its sample, this clonotype was seen a few times. The DNA for the CDR3 is TGTGCCAGCAGCTTAGTAAATGGAGGGGCTGGGGCCAACGTCCTGACTTTC. Translated, it gives CASSLVNGGAGANVLTF. This chain links TRBV7-2 with TRBJ2-6; tentative D call: TRBD2 (6 bases). CDR1 and CDR2 (germline): SGHTA, FQGNSA. This CDR3 region has 17 residues. V was shortened by 1 base and J by 2 bases, with 12 bases between the two germline ends.

The chain uses TRBV28 and TRBJ1-5; D unresolved. The V end lost 4 bases, the J end lost 3 bases, and 16 bases lay between the germline ends. There are 16 residues in the CDR3. Germline loops: CDR1 MDHEN, CDR2 SYDVKM. CDR3 DNA: TGTGCCAGCAGTTGGGCAGATAACCTTTTCAATCAGCCCCAGCATTTT. As protein: CASSWADNLFNQPQHF. Supplemented by reference TRBV28 and TRBJ1-5, the full variable domain reads DVKVTQSSRYLVKRTGEKVFLECVQDMDHENMFWYRQDPGLGLRLIYFSYDVKMKEKGDIPEGYSVSREKKERFSLILESASTNQTSMYLCASSWADNLFNQPQHFGDGTRLSIL.

The chain couples TRBV10-3 to TRBJ2-1, with D uncertain. There are 13 residues in the CDR3. Germline CDR1 is ENHRY and CDR2 is SYGVKD. Trimming cost V 11 bases and J 7 bases, with 18 bases left between them. The CDR3 nucleotides read TGTGCCTCAAATATAGATTTACAGAATGAGCAGTTCTTC. This codes for CASNIDLQNEQFF.

The chain has TRBV5-4 and TRBJ2-3; perhaps TRBD2 as D (6 bases). The CDR3 is 16 amino acids. CDR1 and CDR2 (germline): SGHNT, YYREEE (reference sequence). Deletions cut 0 bases from V and 3 bases from J, with 14 bases between. CDR3 in DNA: TGTGCCAGCAGCTTGGGGCCAGGGAGCGGGACAGATACGCAGTATTTT. Translating it yields CASSLGPGSGTDTQYF.

This clonotype occurred a few times. The rearrangement links TRBV7-2 to TRBJ2-5, with 15 nucleotides matching TRBD2. This CDR3 spans 15 amino acids. Per germline, CDR1 SGHTA and CDR2 FQGNSA. Trimming cost V 4 bases and J 4 bases; bases outside gene matches: 1. This CDR3 is CASSSGLAGGETQYF. DNA of the CDR3: TGTGCCAGCAGCTCGGGACTAGCGGGGGGAGAGACCCAGTACTTC.

The rearrangement links TRBV7-2 to TRBJ2-1; D ambiguous. Germline assignment: CDR1 SGHTA and CDR2 FQGNSA. This CDR3 is 14 amino acids long. Trimming shortened V by 3 bases and J by 6 bases, and 12 bases separated the two germline ends. The CDR3 DNA reads TGTGCCAGCAGCTTCACAGACTTCCTCAATGAGCAGTTCTTC. Its protein product is CASSFTDFLNEQFF.

This chain joins TRBV4-1 and TRBJ2-1; D is ambiguous. The V gene's germline CDR1 is MGHRA and CDR2 YSYEKL. V lost 2 bases, J lost 10 bases, and 15 bases lay in between. This CDR3 region has 14 residues. The CDR3 spells CASSQSLGSQEQFF. The CDR3 region has the DNA TGCGCCAGCAGCCAATCATTAGGGTCCCAAGAGCAGTTCTTC.

This clonotype was seen at least ten times. The V gene is TRBV7-9, the J gene TRBJ2-5; D remains ambiguous. V was shortened by 0 bases and J by 5 bases, with 13 bases between the two germline ends. The CDR3 is 15 amino acids. Looked up from germline, CDR1 is SEHNR and CDR2 is FQNEAQ (reference sequence). The CDR3 DNA is TGTGCCAGCAGCTTAGCGCAGGCGACGGGCGAGACCCAGTACTTC. Amino acid sequence: CASSLAQATGETQYF. Full variable domain (missing parts from reference TRBV7-9 and TRBJ2-5): DTGVSQNPRHKITKRGQNVTFRCDPISEHNRLYWYRQTLGQGPEFLTYFQNEAQLEKSRLLSDRFSAERPKGSFSTLEIQRTEQGDSAMYLCASSLAQATGETQYFGPGTRLLVL.

The chain's CDR3 is CASSPLGGNTEAFF. CDR3 sequence (DNA): TGCGCCAGCAGCCCATTGGGGGGGAACACTGAAGCTTTCTTT. The chain recombines TRBV4-1 with TRBJ1-1, with D perhaps matching TRBD1 (5 bases). The CDR3 runs to 14 residues. V lost 4 bases and J 1 base, leaving 10 bases between the germline ends. CDR1 MGHRA and CDR2 YSYEKL come from the germline V gene.

V and J are TRBV7-8 and TRBJ2-2, with 7 bases aligning to TRBD1. The CDR3 loop spans 16 amino acids. Germline CDR1 is SGHVS and CDR2 is FQNEAQ. Unmatched junction bases numbered 4, after V lost 1 base and J lost 2 bases. As DNA, the CDR3 is TGTGCCAGCAGCTTAGATGGGACAGTTAACACCGGGGAGCTGTTTTTT. Amino acid sequence: CASSLDGTVNTGELFF.

The chain couples TRBV7-6 to TRBJ2-1, with D tentatively TRBD2 (5 bases). This CDR3 has 16 amino acids. Trimming took off 1 base at V and 0 bases at J, with 10 bases between the two ends. Germline-derived CDR1 and CDR2 are SGHVS and FNYEAQ. The DNA of the CDR3 is TGTGCCAGCAGCTTAGGAGGGTGGAGCTCCTACAATGAGCAGTTCTTC. It yields the protein CASSLGGWSSYNEQFF.

Ten or more counts support this clonotype. The chain combines TRBV7-2 with TRBJ2-1; TRBD2 agrees at 8 bases. V dropped 5 bases and J dropped 5; count of bases not matched to a gene: 14. From germline, CDR1 is SGHTA and CDR2 FQGNSA. This CDR3 comprises 17 residues. CDR3 DNA: TGTGCCAGCAGCCCCCCCTGGGGTAGCGGGATTAACAATGAGCAGTTCTTC. Translated: CASSPPWGSGINNEQFF.

This clonotype was counted a few times. V is TRBV4-1 and J is TRBJ1-2; 10 bases align to TRBD1. Trimming cost V 3 bases and J 6 bases; bases outside gene matches: 10. The CDR3 runs 16 residues. Germline V gene sequence: CDR1 MGHRA, CDR2 YSYEKL. CDR3 loop: CASSQTVADRGNGYTF. DNA of the CDR3: TGCGCCAGCAGCCAGACTGTTGCGGACAGGGGGAATGGCTACACCTTC.

The rearrangement joins TRBV18 to TRBJ2-5; 7 nucleotides align to TRBD2. The germline gives CDR1 KGHSH, CDR2 LQKENI. CDR3 length: 14 amino acids. Unmatched junction bases numbered 2, after V lost 0 bases and J lost 4 bases. The CDR3 DNA is TGTGCCAGCTCACCACCGGCTAGCGGAGAGACCCAGTACTTC. It yields the protein CASSPPASGETQYF.

This clonotype was seen a handful of times. This chain connects TRBV4-1 to TRBJ1-1; the D gene is possibly TRBD1 (5 bases). The V gene lost 0 bases and the J gene lost 7 bases, with 24 bases spanning the gap. Germline V gene data show CDR1 as MGHRA and CDR2 as YSYEKL. The CDR3 runs 18 residues. The CDR3 protein is CASSQEHLVGTSTDEAFF. CDR3 bases: TGCGCCAGCAGCCAAGAACATTTGGTCGGGACGAGCACCGATGAAGCTTTCTTT.